This TCR beta chain was observed in a study of CD8+ T cells in alopecia areata. Study-level points and caveats: Sharing of TCRs across patients appeared less clear than in mice, possibly for HLA-related reasons. Scalp sequencing captures resident alphabeta T cells of normal skin too.

Peripheral blood, together with lesional scalp punch biopsies, was collected from alopecia areata patients. A word on this clone: Its target is not known. Other nucleotide sequences in the sample specify the same CDR3.

V was cut by 4 bases and J by 6 bases, with 7 bases left in between. CDR3 length equals 12 residues. Germline V CDR1 and CDR2: SGHRS, YFSETQ. Sequencing used cDNA as its template, made by extracting RNA and reverse transcribing it. Assay: immunoSEQ multiplex PCR; the TCRdb copy retains only in-frame clones and omits some. The sample lists some 170,000 clones; about 63% were seen once. This material consisted of CD4+ T cells sorted from blood, taken at week 0. This chain links TRBV5-1 with TRBJ2-2, with D hard to call. This receptor was identified in a human donor with alopecia areata. The CDR3 nucleotides read TGCGCCAGCAGCCTGGGGTCCGGGGAGCTGTTTTTT. Residues: CASSLGSGELFF.